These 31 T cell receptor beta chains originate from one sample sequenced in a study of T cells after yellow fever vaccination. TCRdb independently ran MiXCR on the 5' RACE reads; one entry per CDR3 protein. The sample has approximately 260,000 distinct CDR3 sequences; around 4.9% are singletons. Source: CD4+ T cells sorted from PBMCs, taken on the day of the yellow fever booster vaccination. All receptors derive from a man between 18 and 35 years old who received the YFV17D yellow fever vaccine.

Here the CDR3 DNA reads TGTGCCACCAGCAGTGCCCGGGGGAGGGGGACCGGGGAGCTGTTTTTT. Protein product: CATSSARGRGTGELFF. V and J are TRBV15 and TRBJ2-2, with D perhaps matching TRBD2 (7 bases). This CDR3 region has 16 residues. V lost 3 bases and J 5 bases, leaving 16 bases between the germline ends. The germline V gene encodes CDR1 LNHNV and CDR2 YYDKDF (reference sequence).

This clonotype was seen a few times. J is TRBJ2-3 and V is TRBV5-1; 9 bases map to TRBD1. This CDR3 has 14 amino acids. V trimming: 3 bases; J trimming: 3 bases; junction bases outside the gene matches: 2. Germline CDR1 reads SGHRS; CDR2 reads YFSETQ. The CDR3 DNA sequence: TGCGCCAGCAGCTGGGACAGGGTTACAGATACGCAGTATTTT. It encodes CASSWDRVTDTQYF.

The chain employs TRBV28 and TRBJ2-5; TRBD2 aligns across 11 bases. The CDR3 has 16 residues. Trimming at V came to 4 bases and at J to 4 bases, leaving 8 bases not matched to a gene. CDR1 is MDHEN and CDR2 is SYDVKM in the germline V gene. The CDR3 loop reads CASSSSGGSFGETQYF. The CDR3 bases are TGTGCCAGCAGTTCTAGCGGGGGGTCGTTCGGAGAGACCCAGTACTTC.

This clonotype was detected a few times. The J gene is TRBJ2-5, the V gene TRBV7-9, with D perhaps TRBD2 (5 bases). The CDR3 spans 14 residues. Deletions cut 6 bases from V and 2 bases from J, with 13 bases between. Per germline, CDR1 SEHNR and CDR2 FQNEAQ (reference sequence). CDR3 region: CASSYDGKQETQYF. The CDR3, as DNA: TGTGCCAGCAGTTACGACGGGAAACAAGAGACCCAGTACTTC.

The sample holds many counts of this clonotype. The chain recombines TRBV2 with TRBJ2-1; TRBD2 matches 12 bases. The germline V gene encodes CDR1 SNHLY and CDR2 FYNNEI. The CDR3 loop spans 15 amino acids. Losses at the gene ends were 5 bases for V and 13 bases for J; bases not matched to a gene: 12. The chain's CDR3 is CASSPTSGGLTHQFF. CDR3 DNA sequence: TGTGCCAGCAGTCCGACTAGCGGGGGCTTAACCCACCAGTTCTTC.

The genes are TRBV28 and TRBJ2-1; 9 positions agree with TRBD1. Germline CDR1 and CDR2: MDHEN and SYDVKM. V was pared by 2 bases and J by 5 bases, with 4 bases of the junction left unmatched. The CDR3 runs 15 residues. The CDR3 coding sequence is TGTGCCAGCAGTTTAGGAGGGACAGGGAACAATGAGCAGTTCTTC. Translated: CASSLGGTGNNEQFF.

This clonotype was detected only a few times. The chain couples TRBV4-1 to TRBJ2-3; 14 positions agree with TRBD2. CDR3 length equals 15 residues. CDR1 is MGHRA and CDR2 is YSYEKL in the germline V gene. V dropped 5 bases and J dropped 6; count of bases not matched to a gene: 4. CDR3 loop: CASSRLAGGQDTQYF. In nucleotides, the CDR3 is TGCGCCAGCAGCAGACTAGCGGGGGGGCAGGATACGCAGTATTTT.

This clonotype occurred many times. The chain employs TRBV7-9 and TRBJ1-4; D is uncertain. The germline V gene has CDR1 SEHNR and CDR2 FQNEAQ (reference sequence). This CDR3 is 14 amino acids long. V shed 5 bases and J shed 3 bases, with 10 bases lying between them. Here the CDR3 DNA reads TGTGCCAGCAGCCCCCAGTCAGCTAATGAAAAACTGTTTTTT. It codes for CASSPQSANEKLFF. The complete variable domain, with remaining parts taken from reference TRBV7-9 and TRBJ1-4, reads DTGVSQNPRHKITKRGQNVTFRCDPISEHNRLYWYRQTLGQGPEFLTYFQNEAQLEKSRLLSDRFSAERPKGSFSTLEIQRTEQGDSAMYLCASSPQSANEKLFFGSGTQLSVL.

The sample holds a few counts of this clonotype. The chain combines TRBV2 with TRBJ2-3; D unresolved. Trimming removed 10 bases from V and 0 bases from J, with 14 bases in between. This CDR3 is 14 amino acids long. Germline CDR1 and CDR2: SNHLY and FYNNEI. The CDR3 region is CATQQLSSTDTQYF. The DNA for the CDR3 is TGTGCCACCCAACAGCTTTCAAGCACAGATACGCAGTATTTT. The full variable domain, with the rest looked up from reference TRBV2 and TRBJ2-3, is EPEVTQTPSHQVTQMGQEVILRCVPISNHLYFYWYRQILGQKVEFLVSFYNNEISEKSEIFDDQFSVERPDGSNFTLKIRSTKLEDSAMYFCATQQLSSTDTQYFGPGTRLTVL.

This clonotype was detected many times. The CDR3 sequence is CASSYSVDRADTQYF. The CDR3 DNA is TGTGCCAGCAGTTACTCCGTCGACAGGGCTGATACGCAGTATTTT. The chain employs TRBV6-6 and TRBJ2-3; 7 bases agree with TRBD1. V lost 0 bases, J lost 6 bases, and 6 bases stayed unmatched. This CDR3 contains 15 residues. Germline CDR1 MNHNY, CDR2 SVGAGI (reference sequence).

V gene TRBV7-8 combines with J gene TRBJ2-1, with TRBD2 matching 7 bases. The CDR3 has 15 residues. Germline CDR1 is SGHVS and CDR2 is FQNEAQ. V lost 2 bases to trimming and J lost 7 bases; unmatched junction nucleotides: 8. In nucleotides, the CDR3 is TGTGCCAGCAGCTTACGTCTAGCGGCCTGGAATGAGCAGTTCTTC. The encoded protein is CASSLRLAAWNEQFF.

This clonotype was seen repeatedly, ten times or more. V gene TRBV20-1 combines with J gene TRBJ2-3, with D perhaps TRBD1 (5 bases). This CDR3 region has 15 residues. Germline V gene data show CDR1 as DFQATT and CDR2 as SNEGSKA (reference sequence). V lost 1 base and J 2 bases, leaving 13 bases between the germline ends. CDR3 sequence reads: CSARGQRSSTDTQYF. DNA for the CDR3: TGCAGTGCTAGAGGACAGAGGAGTTCCACAGATACGCAGTATTTT.

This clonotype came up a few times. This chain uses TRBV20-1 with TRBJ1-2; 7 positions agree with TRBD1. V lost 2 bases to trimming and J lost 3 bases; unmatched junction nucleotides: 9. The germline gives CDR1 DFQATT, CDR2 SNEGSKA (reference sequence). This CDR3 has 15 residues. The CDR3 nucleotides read TGCAGTGCTAGACCCCGAGACAGGGATTACTATGGCTACACCTTC. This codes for CSARPRDRDYYGYTF.

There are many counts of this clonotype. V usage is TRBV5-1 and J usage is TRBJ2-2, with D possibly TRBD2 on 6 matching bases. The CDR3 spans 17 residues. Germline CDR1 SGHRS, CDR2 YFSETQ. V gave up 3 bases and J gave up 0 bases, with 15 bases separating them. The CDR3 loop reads CASSYLAPTANTGELFF. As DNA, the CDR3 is TGCGCCAGCAGCTACCTAGCGCCTACCGCGAACACCGGGGAGCTGTTTTTT.

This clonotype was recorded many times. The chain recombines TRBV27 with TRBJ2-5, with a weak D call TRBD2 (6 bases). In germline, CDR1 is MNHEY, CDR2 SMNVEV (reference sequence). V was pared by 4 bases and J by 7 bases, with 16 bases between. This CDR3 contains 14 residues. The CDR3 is CASSSTNGGRTQYF. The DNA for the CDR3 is TGTGCCAGCAGTTCAACCAATGGGGGGAGGACCCAGTACTTC.

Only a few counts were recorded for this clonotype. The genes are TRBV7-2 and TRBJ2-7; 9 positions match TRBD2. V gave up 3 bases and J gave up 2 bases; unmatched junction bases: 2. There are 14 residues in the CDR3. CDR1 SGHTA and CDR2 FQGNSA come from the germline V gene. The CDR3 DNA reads TGTGCCAGCAGCTTTCAGCGGGGGGCCTACGAGCAGTACTTC. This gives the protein CASSFQRGAYEQYF. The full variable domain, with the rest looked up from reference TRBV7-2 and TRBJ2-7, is GAGVSQSPSNKVTEKGKDVELRCDPISGHTALYWYRQSLGQGLEFLIYFQGNSAPDKSGLPSDRFSAERTGGSVSTLTIQRTQQEDSAVYLCASSFQRGAYEQYFGPGTRLTVT.

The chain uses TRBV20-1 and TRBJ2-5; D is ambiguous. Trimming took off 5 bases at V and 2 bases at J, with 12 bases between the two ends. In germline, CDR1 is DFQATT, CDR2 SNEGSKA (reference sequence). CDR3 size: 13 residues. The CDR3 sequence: CSALAVPQETQYF. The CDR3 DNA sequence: TGCAGTGCTCTTGCGGTCCCACAAGAGACCCAGTACTTC.

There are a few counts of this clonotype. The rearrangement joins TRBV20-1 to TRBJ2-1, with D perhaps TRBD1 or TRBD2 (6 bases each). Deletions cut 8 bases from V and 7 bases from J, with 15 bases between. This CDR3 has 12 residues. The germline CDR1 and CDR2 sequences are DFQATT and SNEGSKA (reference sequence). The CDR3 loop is CSPGSRGNEQFF. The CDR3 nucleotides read TGCAGTCCCGGGAGCAGGGGAAATGAGCAGTTCTTC.

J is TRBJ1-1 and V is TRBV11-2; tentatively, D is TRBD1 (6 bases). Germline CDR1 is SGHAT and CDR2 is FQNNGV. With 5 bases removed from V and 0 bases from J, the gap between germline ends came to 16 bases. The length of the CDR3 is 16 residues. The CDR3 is CASSPKDRSMNTEAFF. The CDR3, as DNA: TGTGCCAGCAGCCCCAAGGACAGAAGTATGAACACTGAAGCTTTCTTT.

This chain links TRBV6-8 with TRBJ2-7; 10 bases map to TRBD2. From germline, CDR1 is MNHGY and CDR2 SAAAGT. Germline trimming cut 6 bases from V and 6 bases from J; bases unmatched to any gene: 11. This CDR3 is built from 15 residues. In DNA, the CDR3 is TGTGCCAGCAGCTCAGGAGAGCGGGGGGGCTCCGAGCAGTACTTC. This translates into CASSSGERGGSEQYF.

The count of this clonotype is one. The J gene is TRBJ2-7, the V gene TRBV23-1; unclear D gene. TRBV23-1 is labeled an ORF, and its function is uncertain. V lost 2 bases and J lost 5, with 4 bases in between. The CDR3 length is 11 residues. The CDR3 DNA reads TGCGCCAGCAGTCAAGGAGACGAGCAGTACGTC. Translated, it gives CASSQGDEQYV.

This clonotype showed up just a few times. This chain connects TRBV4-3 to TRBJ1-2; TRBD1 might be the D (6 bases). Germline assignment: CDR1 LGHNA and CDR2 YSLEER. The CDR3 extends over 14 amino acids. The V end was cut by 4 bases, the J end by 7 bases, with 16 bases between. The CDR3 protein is CASSRGAGRGGYTF. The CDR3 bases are TGCGCCAGCAGCCGCGGGGCGGGCAGGGGTGGCTACACCTTC.

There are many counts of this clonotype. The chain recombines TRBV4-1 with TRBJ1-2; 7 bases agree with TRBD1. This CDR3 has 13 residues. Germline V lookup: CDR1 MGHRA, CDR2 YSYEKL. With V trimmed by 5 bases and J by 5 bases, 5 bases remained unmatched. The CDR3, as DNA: TGCGCCAGCAGCGAGACAGGGAATTATGGCTACACCTTC. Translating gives CASSETGNYGYTF.

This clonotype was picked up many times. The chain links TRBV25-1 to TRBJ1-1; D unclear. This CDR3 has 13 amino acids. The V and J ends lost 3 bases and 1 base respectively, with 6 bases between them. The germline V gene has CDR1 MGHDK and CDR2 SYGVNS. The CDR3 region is CASSDPWNTEAFF. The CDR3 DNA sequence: TGTGCCAGCAGTGACCCGTGGAACACTGAAGCTTTCTTT.

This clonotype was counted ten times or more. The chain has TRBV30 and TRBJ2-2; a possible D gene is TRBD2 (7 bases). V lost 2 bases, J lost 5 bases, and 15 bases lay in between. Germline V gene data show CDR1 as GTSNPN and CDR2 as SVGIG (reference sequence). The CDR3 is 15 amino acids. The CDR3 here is CAWSRRGRRTGELFF. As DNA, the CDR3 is TGTGCCTGGAGTCGGCGGGGGCGAAGAACCGGGGAGCTGTTTTTT.

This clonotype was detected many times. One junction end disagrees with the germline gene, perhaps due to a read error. Here the CDR3 DNA reads TGTGCCAGTAGCTTACAGGGGGCCGCGGAGACCCAGTACTTC. This gives the protein CASSLQGAAETQYF. The rearrangement links TRBV5-4 to TRBJ2-5; 9 positions match TRBD1. CDR1 and CDR2 (germline): SGHNT, YYREEE (reference sequence). The CDR3 sequence is 14 residues long.

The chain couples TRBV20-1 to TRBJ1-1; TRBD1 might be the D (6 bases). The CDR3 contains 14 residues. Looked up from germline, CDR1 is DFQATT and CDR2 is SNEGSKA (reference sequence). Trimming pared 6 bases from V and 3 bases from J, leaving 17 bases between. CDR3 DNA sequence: TGCAGTGCCCCTGAATCGGGGGCCCACACTGAAGCTTTCTTT. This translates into CSAPESGAHTEAFF.

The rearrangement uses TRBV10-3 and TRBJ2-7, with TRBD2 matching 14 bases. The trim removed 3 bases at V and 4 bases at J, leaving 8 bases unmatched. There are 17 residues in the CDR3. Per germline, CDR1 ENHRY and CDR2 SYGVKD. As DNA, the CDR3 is TGTGCCATCAGTGAAAGACTAGCGGGGGGGCCGTCGTACGAGCAGTACTTC. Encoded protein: CAISERLAGGPSYEQYF.

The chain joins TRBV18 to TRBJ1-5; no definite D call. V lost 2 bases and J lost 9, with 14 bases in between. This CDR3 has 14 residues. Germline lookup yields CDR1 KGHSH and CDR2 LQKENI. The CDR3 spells CASSPVAVKAPQHF. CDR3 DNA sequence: TGTGCCAGCTCACCAGTGGCAGTAAAAGCGCCCCAGCATTTT.

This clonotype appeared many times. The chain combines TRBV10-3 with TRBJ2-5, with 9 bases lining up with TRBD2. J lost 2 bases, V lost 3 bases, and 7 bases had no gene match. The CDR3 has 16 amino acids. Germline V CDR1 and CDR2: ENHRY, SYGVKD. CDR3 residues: CAISDPLAGQQETQYF. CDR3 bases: TGTGCCATCAGTGACCCTCTAGCGGGGCAACAAGAGACCCAGTACTTC.

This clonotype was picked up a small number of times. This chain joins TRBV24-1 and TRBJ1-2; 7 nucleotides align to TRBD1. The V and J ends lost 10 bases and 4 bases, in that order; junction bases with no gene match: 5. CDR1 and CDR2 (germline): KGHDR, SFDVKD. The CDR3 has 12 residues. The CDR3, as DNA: TGTGCCACAGGGGACAGCTTCTATGGCTACACCTTC. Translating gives CATGDSFYGYTF.